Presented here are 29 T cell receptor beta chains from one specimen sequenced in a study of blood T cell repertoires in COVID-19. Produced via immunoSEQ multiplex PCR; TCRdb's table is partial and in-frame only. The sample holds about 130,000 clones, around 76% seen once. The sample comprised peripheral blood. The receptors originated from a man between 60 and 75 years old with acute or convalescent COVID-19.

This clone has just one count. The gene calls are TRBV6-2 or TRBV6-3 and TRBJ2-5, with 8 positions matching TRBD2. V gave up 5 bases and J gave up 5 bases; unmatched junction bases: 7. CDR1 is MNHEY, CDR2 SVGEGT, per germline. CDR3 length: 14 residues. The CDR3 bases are TGTGCCAGCAGTAAAGCGGGAGCTGTGGAGACCCAGTACTTC. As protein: CASSKAGAVETQYF.

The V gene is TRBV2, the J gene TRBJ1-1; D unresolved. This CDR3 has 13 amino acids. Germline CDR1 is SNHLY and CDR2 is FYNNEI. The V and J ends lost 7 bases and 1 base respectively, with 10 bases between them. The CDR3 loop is CASTYAANTEAFF. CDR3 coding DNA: TGTGCCAGCACCTACGCCGCGAACACTGAAGCTTTCTTT.

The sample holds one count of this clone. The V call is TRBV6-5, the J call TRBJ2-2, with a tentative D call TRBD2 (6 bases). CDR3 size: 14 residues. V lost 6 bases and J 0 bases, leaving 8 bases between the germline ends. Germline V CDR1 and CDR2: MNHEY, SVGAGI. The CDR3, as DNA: TGTGCCAGCAGCGGGGGTGCGAACACCGGGGAGCTGTTTTTT. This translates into CASSGGANTGELFF.

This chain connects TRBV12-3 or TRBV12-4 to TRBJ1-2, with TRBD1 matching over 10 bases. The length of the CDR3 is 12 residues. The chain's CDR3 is CRTGGTNYGYTF. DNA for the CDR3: TGTCGGACAGGGGGAACTAACTATGGCTACACCTTC.

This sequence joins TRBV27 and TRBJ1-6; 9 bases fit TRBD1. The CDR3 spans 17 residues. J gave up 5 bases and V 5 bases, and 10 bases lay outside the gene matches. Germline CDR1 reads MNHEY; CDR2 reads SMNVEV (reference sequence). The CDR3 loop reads CASSPQGARQDNSPLHF. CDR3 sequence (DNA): TGTGCCAGCAGTCCACAGGGGGCGCGGCAGGATAATTCACCCCTCCACTTT.

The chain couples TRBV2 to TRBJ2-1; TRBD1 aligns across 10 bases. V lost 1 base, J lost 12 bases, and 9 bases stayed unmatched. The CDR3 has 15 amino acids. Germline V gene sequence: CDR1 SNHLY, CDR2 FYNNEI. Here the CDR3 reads CASSEVGQGVVRQFF. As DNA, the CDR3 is TGTGCCAGCAGTGAAGTCGGACAGGGGGTCGTTCGGCAGTTCTTC.

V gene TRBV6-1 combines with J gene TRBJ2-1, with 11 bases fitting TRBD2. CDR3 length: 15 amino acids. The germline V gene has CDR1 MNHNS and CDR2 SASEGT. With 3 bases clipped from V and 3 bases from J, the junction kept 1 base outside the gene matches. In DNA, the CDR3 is TGTGCCAGCAGTGACACTAGCGGGGGCTACAATGAGCAGTTCTTC. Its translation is CASSDTSGGYNEQFF.

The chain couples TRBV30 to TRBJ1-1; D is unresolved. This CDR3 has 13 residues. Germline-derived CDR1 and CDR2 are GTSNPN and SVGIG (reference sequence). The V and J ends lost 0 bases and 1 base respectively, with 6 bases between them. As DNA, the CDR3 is TGTGCCTGGAGTGTACAACAGAACACTGAAGCTTTCTTT. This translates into CAWSVQQNTEAFF.

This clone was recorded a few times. CDR3 loop: CAWSGLAGQETQYF. The CDR3 region has the DNA TGTGCCTGGAGTGGCCTAGCGGGACAAGAGACCCAGTACTTC. The rearrangement uses TRBV30 and TRBJ2-5; 9 bases agree with TRBD2. Germline values: CDR1 GTSNPN, CDR2 SVGIG (reference sequence). The CDR3 extends over 14 amino acids. With 1 base clipped from V and 2 bases from J, the junction kept 2 bases outside the gene matches.

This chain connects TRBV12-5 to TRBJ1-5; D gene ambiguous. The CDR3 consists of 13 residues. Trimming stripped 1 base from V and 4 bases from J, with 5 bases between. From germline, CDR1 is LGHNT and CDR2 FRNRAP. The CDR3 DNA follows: TGTGCTAGTGGTTTGGCAGATAATCAGCCCCAGCATTTT. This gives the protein CASGLADNQPQHF.

CDR3 in amino acids: CASSYSIEQGGSNQPQHF. CDR3 nucleotides: TGTGCCAGCAGTTACTCGATAGAGCAGGGGGGAAGCAATCAGCCCCAGCATTTT. The gene calls are TRBV6-2 or TRBV6-3 and TRBJ1-5, with 7 positions matching TRBD1. CDR3 size: 18 residues. Losses at the gene ends were 0 bases for V and 1 base for J; bases not matched to a gene: 9. CDR1 and CDR2 (germline): MNHEY, SVGEGT.

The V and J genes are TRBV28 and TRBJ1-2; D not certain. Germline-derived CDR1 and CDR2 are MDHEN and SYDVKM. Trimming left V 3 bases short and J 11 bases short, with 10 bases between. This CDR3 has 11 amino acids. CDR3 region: CASSFSTFYTF. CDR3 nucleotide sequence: TGTGCCAGCAGTTTCTCCACTTTTTACACCTTC.

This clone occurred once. Here the CDR3 DNA reads TGTGCCAGCAGCCTCCGGGACTATGGCGACAATGAGCAGTTCTTC. Encoded protein: CASSLRDYGDNEQFF. The rearrangement uses TRBV4-2 and TRBJ2-1; 7 nucleotides align to TRBD2. CDR3 size: 15 residues. The junction had 8 bases not matched to a gene; V was cut back by 4 bases and J by 5 bases. The V gene's germline CDR1 is LGHNA and CDR2 YNFKEQ.

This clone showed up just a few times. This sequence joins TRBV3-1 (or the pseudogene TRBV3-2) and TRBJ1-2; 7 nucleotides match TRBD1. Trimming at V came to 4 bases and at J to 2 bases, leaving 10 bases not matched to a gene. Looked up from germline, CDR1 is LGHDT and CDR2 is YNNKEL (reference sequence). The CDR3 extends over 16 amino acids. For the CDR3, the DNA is TGTGCCAGCAGCCCCCGAACCACAGGGGTCAACTATGGCTACACCTTC. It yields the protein CASSPRTTGVNYGYTF.

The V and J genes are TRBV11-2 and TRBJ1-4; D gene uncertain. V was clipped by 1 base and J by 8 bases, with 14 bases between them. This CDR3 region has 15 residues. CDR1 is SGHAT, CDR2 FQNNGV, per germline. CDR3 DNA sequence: TGTGCCAGCAGCTTAGGAACCGTAAAGCGCGAAAAACTGTTTTTT. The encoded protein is CASSLGTVKREKLFF. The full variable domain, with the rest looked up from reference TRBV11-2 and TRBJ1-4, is EAGVAQSPRYKIIEKRQSVAFWCNPISGHATLYWYQQILGQGPKLLIQFQNNGVVDDSQLPKDRFSAERLKGVDSTLKIQPAKLEDSAVYLCASSLGTVKREKLFFGSGTQLSVL.

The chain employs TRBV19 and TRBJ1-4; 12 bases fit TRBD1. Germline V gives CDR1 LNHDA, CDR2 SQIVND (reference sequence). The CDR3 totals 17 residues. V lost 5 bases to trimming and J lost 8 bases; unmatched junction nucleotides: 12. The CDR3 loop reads CASSSPKGQGANEKLFF. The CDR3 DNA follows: TGTGCCAGTAGTTCACCGAAGGGACAGGGGGCAAACGAAAAACTGTTTTTT.

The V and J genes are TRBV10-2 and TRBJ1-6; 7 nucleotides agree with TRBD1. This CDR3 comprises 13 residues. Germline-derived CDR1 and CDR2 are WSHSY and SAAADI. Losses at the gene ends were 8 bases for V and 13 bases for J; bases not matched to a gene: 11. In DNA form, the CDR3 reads TGCGCCAGCCTGGGACAGCCCTCGTTCCCCCTCCACTTT. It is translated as CASLGQPSFPLHF.

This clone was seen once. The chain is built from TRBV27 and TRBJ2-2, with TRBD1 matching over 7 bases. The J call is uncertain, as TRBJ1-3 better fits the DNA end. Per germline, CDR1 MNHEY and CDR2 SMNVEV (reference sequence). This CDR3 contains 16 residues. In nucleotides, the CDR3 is TGTGCCAGCAGTTTATCGGGGACAGCTTTTGGAAACACCATATATTTT. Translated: CASSLSGTAFGNTIYF.

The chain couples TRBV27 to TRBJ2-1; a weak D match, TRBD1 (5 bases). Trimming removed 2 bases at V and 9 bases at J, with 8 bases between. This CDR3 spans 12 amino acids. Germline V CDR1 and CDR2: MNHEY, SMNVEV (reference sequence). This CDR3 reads CASSLRGGEQFF. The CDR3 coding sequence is TGTGCCAGCAGTTTAAGGGGCGGTGAGCAGTTCTTC.

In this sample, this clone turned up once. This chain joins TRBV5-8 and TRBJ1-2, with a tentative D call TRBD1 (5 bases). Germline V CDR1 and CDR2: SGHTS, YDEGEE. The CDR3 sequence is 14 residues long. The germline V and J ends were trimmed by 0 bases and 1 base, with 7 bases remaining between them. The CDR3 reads CASSLEGFNYGYTF. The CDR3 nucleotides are TGTGCCAGCAGCTTGGAGGGGTTTAACTATGGCTACACCTTC.

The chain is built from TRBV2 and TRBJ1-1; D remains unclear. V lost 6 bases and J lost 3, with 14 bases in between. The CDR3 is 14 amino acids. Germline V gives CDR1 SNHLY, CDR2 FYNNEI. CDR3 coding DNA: TGTGCCAGCAGGGCGGGCCGGGTCGACACTGAAGCTTTCTTT. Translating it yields CASRAGRVDTEAFF.

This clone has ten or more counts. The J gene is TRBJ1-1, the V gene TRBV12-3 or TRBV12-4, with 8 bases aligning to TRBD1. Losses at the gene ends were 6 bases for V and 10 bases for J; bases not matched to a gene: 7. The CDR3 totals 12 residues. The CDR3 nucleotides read TGTGCCAGCAGGCCCGGGACAGGCTCAGCTTTCTTT. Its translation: CASRPGTGSAFF.

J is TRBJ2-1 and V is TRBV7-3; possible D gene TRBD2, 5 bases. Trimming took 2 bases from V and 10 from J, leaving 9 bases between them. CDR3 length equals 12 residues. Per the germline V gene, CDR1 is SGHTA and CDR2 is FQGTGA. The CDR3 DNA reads TGTGCCAGCAGCTTATCAAGCGGAGAGCAGTTCTTC. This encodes CASSLSSGEQFF.

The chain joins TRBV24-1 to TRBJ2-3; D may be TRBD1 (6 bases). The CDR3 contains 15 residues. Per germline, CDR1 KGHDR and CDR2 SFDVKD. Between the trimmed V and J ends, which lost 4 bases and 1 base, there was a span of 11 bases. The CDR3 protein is CATSDGTTRTDTQYF. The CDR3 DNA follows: TGTGCCACCAGTGACGGGACAACTCGCACAGATACGCAGTATTTT.

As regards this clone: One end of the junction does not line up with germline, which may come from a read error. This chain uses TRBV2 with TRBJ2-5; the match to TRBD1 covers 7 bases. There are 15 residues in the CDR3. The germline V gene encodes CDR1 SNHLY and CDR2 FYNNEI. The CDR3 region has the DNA TGTGCCAGCAGAGAAGGACAGGCGCGACTTGGGACCCAGTACTTC. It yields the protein CASREGQARLGTQYF.

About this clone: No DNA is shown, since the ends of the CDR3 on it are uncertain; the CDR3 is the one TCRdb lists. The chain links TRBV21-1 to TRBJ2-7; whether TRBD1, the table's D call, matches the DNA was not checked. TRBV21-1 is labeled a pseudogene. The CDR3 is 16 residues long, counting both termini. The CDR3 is CASSTSVGTGAYEQYF.

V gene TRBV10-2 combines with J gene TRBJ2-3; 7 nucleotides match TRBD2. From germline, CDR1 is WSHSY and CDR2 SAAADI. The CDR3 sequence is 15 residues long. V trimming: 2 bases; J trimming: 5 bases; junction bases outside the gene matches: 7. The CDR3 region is CASSEGRGAGDTQYF. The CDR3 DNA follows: TGCGCCAGCAGTGAGGGGAGGGGAGCTGGAGATACGCAGTATTTT.

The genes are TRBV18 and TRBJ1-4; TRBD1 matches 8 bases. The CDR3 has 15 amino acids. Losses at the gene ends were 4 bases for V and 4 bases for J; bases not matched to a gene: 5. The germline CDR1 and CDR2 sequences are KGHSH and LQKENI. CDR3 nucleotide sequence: TGTGCCAGCTCACGCGGGACAGGAGTTAATGAAAAACTGTTTTTT. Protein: CASSRGTGVNEKLFF.

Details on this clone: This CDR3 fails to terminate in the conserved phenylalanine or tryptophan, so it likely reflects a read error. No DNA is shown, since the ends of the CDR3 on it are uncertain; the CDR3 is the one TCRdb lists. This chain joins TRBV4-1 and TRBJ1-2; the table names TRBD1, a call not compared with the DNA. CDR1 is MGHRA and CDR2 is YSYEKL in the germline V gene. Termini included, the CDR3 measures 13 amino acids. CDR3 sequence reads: CASSQKGQGKGPP.